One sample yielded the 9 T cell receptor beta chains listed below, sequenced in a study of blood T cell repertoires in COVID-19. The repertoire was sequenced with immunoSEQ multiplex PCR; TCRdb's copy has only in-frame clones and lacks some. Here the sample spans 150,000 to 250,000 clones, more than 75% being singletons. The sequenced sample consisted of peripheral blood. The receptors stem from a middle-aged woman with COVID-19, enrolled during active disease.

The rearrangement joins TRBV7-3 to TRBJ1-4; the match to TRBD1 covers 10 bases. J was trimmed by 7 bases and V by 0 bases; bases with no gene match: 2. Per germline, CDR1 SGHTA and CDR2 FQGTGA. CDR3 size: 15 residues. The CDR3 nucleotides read TGTGCCAGCAGCTTAACGGGACAGGGGAGTGAAAAACTGTTTTTT. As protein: CASSLTGQGSEKLFF. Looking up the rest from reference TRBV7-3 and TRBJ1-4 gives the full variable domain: GAGVSQTPSNKVTEKGKYVELRCDPISGHTALYWYRQSLGQGPEFLIYFQGTGAADDSGLPNDRFFAVRPEGSVSTLKIQRTERGDSAVYLCASSLTGQGSEKLFFGSGTQLSVL.

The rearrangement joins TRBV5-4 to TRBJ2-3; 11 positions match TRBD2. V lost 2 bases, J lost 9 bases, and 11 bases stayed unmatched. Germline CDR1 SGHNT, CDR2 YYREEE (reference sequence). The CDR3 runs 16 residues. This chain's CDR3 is CASSFSGTSGFKTQYF. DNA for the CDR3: TGTGCCAGCAGCTTTTCCGGGACTAGCGGATTCAAAACGCAGTATTTT.

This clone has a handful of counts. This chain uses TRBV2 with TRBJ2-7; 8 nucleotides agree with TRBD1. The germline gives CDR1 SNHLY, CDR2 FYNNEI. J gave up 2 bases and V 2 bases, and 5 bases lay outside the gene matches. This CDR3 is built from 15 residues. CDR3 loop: CASSETGQGTYEQYF. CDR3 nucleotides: TGTGCCAGCAGTGAAACCGGACAGGGTACCTACGAGCAGTACTTC.

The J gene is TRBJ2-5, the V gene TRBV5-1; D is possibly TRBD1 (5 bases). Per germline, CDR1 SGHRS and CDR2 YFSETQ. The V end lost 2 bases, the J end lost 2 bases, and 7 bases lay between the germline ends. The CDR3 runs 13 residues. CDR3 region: CASSLQEQETQYF. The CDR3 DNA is TGCGCCAGCAGCTTACAGGAGCAAGAGACCCAGTACTTC.

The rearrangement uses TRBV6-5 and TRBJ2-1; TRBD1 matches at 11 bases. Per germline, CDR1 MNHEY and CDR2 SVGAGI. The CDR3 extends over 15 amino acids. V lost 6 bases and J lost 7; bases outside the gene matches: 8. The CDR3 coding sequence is TGTGCCAGCAGCCTCATGGGACAGGGGGAGAATGAGCAGTTCTTC. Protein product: CASSLMGQGENEQFF.

The CDR3 protein is CASSIVRGYNEQFF. As DNA, the CDR3 is TGTGCCAGTAGTATAGTGCGAGGGTACAATGAGCAGTTCTTC. The rearrangement links TRBV19 to TRBJ2-1; D possibly corresponds to TRBD2 (5 bases). Germline V gives CDR1 LNHDA, CDR2 SQIVND (reference sequence). The CDR3 is made up of 14 amino acids. Trimming took 1 base from V and 4 from J, leaving 8 bases between them. Combining the CDR3 with reference TRBV19 and TRBJ2-1 gives the whole variable domain DGGITQSPKYLFRKEGQNVTLSCEQNLNHDAMYWYRQDPGQGLRLIYYSQIVNDFQKGDIAEGYSVSREKKESFPLTVTSAQKNPTAFYLCASSIVRGYNEQFFGPGTRLTVL.

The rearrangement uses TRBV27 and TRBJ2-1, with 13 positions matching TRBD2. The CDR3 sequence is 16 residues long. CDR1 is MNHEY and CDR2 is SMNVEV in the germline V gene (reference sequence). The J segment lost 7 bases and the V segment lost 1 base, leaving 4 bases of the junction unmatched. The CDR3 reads CASSLWTSGSRNEQFF. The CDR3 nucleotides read TGTGCCAGCAGTTTATGGACTAGCGGGAGCAGGAATGAGCAGTTCTTC.

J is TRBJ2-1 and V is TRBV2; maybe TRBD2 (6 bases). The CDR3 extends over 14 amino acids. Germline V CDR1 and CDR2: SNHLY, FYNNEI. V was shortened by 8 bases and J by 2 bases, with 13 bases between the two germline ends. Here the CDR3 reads CASPASETYNEQFF. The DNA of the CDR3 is TGTGCCAGCCCTGCTAGCGAAACCTACAATGAGCAGTTCTTC.

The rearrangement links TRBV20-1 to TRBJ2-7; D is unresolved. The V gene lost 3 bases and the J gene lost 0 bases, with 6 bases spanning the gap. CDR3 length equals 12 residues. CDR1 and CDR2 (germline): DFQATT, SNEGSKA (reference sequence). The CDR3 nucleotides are TGCAGTGCTAGTTACAACTCCTACGAGCAGTACTTC. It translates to CSASYNSYEQYF.